The TCR beta chain under discussion was sequenced for a study of OX40 agonist ivuxolimab in advanced cancers. V was pared by 5 bases and J by 2 bases, with 9 bases of the junction left unmatched. This CDR3 is built from 17 residues. The germline V gene has CDR1 PRHDT and CDR2 FYEKMQ (reference sequence). The repertoire was sequenced with immunoSEQ multiplex PCR; TCRdb's copy has only in-frame clones and lacks some. Altogether more than 15,000 clones are present, 85% to 90% being singletons, with the ten largest covering 65% to 75%. The genes are TRBV13 and TRBJ2-4; TRBD1 aligns across 10 bases. This specimen was CD4+ or CD8+ T cells sorted from blood, taken in a trial of the OX40 agonist ivuxolimab. This sequence originates from an adult with an advanced solid tumor such as melanoma, head and neck, liver or kidney cancer. This chain's CDR3 is CASSDAGTGVSKNIQYF. The DNA of the CDR3 is TGTGCCAGCAGCGACGCCGGGACAGGGGTTTCCAAAAACATTCAGTACTTC.